The clone carrying this T cell receptor beta chain was seen repeatedly, ten times or more. The antigen remains unidentified. The germline gives CDR1 SGHRS, CDR2 YFSETQ. The CDR3 extends over 17 amino acids. V was pared by 7 bases and J by 3 bases, with 16 bases of the junction left unmatched. TCRdb called the 5' RACE reads again in MiXCR, with one record for every CDR3 protein. Altogether about 79,000 distinct CDR3 sequences are present, around an eighth being singletons, with the ten largest covering nearly 7%. This entry is derived from a study of neurological immune-mediated disorders. Study observations and caveats: The highest TCR clonal expansion occurred in HTLV-1-associated myelopathy; multiple sclerosis fell below healthy controls.

The group of healthy controls was made up of people who were blood bank volunteers in Maryland, USA. The chain is built from TRBV5-1 and TRBJ2-3, with TRBD2 identical over 8 bases. The sample taken for sequencing was PBMCs. The clonotype comes from a woman aged 45-65 years in good health. The CDR3 region is CASYPGGRNYGTDTQYF. The CDR3 DNA reads as TGCGCCAGCTACCCCGGCGGGAGGAACTATGGGACAGATACGCAGTATTTT.